This is a list of T cell receptor beta chains from one sample in a study of T cells in Graves' hyperthyroidism and ophthalmopathy. A single record per CDR3 protein comes from TCRdb applying MiXCR to the multiplex PCR reads. The sample contains 560,000 or so distinct CDR3 sequences, roughly 21% of which appear only once. Specimen: blood. These receptors originate from a man aged 40-50 years with Graves' ophthalmopathy. CDR3s include the opening cysteine and the closing phenylalanine or tryptophan.

j_call v_call cdr3_aa
TRBJ2-7 TRBV5-1 CASSQGTGGRYEQYF
TRBJ2-7 TRBV2 CASVWTSESSYEQYF
TRBJ2-2 TRBV12-3/TRBV12-4 CASSLTGFGGELFF
TRBJ2-3 TRBV18 CASRYTDTQYF
TRBJ2-1 TRBV5-1 CASSPDSGRASYNEQFF
TRBJ1-5 TRBV28 CASNSPNQPQHF
TRBJ2-1 TRBV18 CASSLATGTAYNEQFF
TRBJ2-7 TRBV28 CASSWGDREEQYF
TRBJ1-2 TRBV5-4 CASSLGRTYNYGYTF
TRBJ2-7 TRBV5-6 CASSFTENFYEQYF
TRBJ2-1 TRBV12-3/TRBV12-4 CASSLWLAGGNEQFF
TRBJ1-2 TRBV6-9 CASSSRWTVGYTF
TRBJ2-5 TRBV9 CASSQRGQQETQYF
TRBJ2-3 TRBV28 CASWGPTDTQYF
TRBJ2-2 TRBV6-1 CASRAQQNPGELFF
TRBJ1-2 TRBV2 CASSFRQTGTGGTDNYGYTF
TRBJ2-7 TRBV5-1 CASSFGLAGGPREQYF
TRBJ2-7 TRBV20-1 CSATSSYEQYF
TRBJ1-2 TRBV24-1 CATSDSRTGGDGYTF
TRBJ1-5 TRBV27 CASSLSGGSPRNQPQHF
TRBJ1-2 TRBV12-3/TRBV12-4 CASSLRGPGYTF
TRBJ2-1 TRBV7-2 CASSRDVTSGRGEQFF
TRBJ2-3 TRBV7-3 CASRSGTSVYTDTQYF
TRBJ2-2 TRBV5-1 CASSLANAGTGELFF
TRBJ2-1 TRBV11-3 CASSLAEGYNEQFF
TRBJ2-2 TRBV5-1 CASSPGTVDAGELFF
TRBJ1-5 TRBV12-3/TRBV12-4 CASSLGAPNQPQHF
TRBJ2-1 TRBV6-4 CASATRINEQFF
TRBJ2-7 TRBV12-3/TRBV12-4 CASSLTGGVSYEQYF
TRBJ1-4 TRBV4-3 CASSQDQGMEKLFF
TRBJ2-3 TRBV18 CASSPTRGSDTQYF
TRBJ1-1 TRBV7-6 CASSYPYGANTEAFF
TRBJ2-5 TRBV18 CASSSAGMETQYF
TRBJ2-5 TRBV20-1 CSARDRTGTSGGTQYF
TRBJ2-1 TRBV7-2 CASSLETSGSNEQFF
TRBJ2-3 TRBV5-1 CASRRQGAADTQYF
TRBJ2-1 TRBV11-2 CASSLDWWGAENEQFF
TRBJ1-5 TRBV6-1 CASRGWGDRQPQHF
TRBJ2-5 TRBV20-1 CSASYGEETQYF
TRBJ1-5 TRBV9 CASSGTGQPNQPQHF
TRBJ1-1 TRBV29-1 CSGAMSGTEAFF
TRBJ2-3 TRBV6-2/TRBV6-3 CASSYPSRAGGLMDTQYF
TRBJ2-7 TRBV6-1 CASSPVPSSLKQYF
TRBJ1-1 TRBV27 CASSLYSGHTEAFF
TRBJ2-3 TRBV3-1 CASSQARGRPPDTQYF
TRBJ2-1 TRBV27 CASSLSKASPGGEQFF
TRBJ1-2 TRBV6-1 CASTAGQGGGYTF
TRBJ1-2 TRBV6-2/TRBV6-3 CASSDTGQIYGYTF
TRBJ2-7 TRBV27 CASSVTGGSGGEQYF